The clone carrying this T cell receptor beta chain was picked up one time. The data were produced by immunoSEQ multiplex PCR, yet TCRdb's version contains in-frame clones alone and is incomplete. The sample lists around 180,000 clones, about 82% occurring once. The data derive from a study of blood T cell repertoires in COVID-19. In germline, CDR1 is SGDLS, CDR2 YYNGEE. The CDR3 is 15 amino acids. The V gene lost 4 bases and the J gene lost 5 bases, with 13 bases spanning the gap. V is TRBV9 and J is TRBJ1-6; D not certain. The clonotype was recovered from a woman aged 25 to 45 with acute or convalescent COVID-19. Sequenced: peripheral blood. CDR3 bases: TGTGCCAGCAGCATAGGGCACAGTAATAATTCACCCCTCCACTTT. Amino acid sequence: CASSIGHSNNSPLHF.